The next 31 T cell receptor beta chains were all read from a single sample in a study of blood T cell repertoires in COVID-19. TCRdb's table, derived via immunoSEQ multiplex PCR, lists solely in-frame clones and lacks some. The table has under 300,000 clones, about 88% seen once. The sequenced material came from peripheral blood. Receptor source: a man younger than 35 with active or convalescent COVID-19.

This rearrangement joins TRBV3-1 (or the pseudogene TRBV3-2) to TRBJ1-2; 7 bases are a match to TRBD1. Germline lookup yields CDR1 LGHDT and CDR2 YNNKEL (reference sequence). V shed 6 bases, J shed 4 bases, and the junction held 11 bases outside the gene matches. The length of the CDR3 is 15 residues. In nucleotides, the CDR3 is TGTGCCAGCAGTCCCACTCAAGGGGGCACCTATGGCTACACCTTC. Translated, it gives CASSPTQGGTYGYTF.

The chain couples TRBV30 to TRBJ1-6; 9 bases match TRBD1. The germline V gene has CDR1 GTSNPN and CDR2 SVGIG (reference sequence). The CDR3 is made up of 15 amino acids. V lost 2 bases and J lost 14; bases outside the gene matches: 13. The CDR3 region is CAWSSPPKTGGTLHF. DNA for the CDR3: TGTGCCTGGAGTTCACCTCCCAAGACAGGGGGAACCCTCCACTTT.

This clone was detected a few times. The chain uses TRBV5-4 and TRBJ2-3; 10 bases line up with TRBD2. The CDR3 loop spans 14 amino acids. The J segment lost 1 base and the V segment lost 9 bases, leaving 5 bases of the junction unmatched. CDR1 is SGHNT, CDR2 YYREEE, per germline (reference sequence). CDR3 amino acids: CAIGLAGGTDTQYF. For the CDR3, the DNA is TGTGCCATCGGTCTAGCGGGGGGCACAGATACGCAGTATTTT.

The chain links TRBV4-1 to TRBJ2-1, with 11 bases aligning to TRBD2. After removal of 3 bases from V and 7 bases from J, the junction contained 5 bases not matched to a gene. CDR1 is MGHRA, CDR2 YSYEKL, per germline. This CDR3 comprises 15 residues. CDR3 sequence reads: CASSHLTSGVNEQFF. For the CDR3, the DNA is TGCGCCAGCAGCCACTTGACTAGCGGGGTAAATGAGCAGTTCTTC.

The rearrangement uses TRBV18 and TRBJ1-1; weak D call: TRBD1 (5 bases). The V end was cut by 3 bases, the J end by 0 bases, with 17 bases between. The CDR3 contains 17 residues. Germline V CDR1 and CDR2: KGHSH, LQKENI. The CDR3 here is CASSPERGGRLNTEAFF. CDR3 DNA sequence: TGTGCCAGCTCACCGGAGCGGGGGGGGAGACTGAACACTGAAGCTTTCTTT.

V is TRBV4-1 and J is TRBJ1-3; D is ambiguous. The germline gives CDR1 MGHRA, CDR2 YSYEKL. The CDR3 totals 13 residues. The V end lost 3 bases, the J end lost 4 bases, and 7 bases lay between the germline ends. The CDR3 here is CASSQGPGNTIYF. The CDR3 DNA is TGCGCCAGCAGCCAGGGCCCCGGAAACACCATATATTTT.

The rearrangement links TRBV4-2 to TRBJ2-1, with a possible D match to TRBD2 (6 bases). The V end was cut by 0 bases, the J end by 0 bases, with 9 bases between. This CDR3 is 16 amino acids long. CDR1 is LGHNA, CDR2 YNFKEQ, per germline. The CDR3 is CASSQDLASSYNEQFF. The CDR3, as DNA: TGTGCCAGCAGCCAAGATCTAGCGAGCTCCTACAATGAGCAGTTCTTC.

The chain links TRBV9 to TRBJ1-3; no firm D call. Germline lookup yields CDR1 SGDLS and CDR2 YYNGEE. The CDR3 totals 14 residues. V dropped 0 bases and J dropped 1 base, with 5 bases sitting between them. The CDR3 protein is CASSVADSGNTIYF. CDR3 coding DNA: TGTGCCAGCAGCGTAGCAGATTCTGGAAACACCATATATTTT.

The CDR3 here is CASSERQTEAFF. The CDR3 bases are TGCGCCAGCAGTGAACGACAGACTGAAGCTTTCTTT. The V gene is TRBV10-2, the J gene TRBJ1-1; D is perhaps TRBD1 (5 bases). CDR3 length equals 12 residues. V dropped 3 bases and J dropped 5 bases, with 7 bases sitting between them. Germline V gives CDR1 WSHSY, CDR2 SAAADI.

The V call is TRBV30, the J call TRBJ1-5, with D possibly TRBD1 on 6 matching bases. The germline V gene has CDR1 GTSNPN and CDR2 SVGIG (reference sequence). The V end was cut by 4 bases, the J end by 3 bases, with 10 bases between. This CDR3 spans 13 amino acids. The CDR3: CAWNDRPNQPQHF. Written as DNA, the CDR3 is TGTGCCTGGAATGACAGGCCCAATCAGCCCCAGCATTTT.

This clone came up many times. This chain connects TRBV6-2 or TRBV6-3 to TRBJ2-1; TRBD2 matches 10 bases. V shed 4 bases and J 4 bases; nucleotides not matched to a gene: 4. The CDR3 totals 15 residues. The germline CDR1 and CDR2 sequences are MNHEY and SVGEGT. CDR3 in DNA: TGTGCCAGCAGTTCCCAAGCGGGAGGGTACAATGAGCAGTTCTTC. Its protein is CASSSQAGGYNEQFF.

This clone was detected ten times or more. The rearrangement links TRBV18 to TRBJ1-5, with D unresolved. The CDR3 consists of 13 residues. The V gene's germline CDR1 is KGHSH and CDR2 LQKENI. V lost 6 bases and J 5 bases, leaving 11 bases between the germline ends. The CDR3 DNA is TGTGCCAGCTCCCCGGGGAGCGATCAGCCCCAGCATTTT. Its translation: CASSPGSDQPQHF.

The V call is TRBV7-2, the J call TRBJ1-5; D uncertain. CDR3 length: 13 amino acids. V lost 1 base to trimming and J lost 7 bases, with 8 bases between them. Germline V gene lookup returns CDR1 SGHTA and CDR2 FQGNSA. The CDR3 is CASSLEVGQPQHF. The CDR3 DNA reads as TGTGCCAGCAGCTTAGAGGTCGGGCAGCCCCAGCATTTT.

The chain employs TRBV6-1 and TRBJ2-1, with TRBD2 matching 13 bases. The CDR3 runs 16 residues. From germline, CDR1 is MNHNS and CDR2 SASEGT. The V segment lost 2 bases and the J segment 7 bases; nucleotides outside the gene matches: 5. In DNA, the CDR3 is TGTGCCAGCAGTGAAATGGGACTAGCGGGATATAATGAGCAGTTCTTC. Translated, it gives CASSEMGLAGYNEQFF.

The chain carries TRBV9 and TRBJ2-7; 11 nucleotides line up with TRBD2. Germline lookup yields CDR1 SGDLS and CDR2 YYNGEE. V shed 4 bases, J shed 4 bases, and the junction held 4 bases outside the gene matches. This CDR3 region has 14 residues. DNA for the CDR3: TGTGCCAGCAGCCCCAGACTAGCGGGGTACGAGCAGTACTTC. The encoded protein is CASSPRLAGYEQYF.

Here the CDR3 reads CASSPTGRGPTDTQYF. The DNA for the CDR3 is TGTGCCAGCAGCCCTACGGGCAGGGGGCCCACAGATACGCAGTATTTT. V is TRBV11-2 and J is TRBJ2-3, with 8 bases aligning to TRBD1. The CDR3 spans 16 residues. V lost 5 bases to trimming and J lost 2 bases; unmatched junction nucleotides: 9. Germline V gene data show CDR1 as SGHAT and CDR2 as FQNNGV.

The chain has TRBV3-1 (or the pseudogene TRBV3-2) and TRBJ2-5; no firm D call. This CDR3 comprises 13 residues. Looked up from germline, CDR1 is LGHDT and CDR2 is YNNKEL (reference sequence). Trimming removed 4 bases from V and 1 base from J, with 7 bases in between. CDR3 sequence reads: CASSPLPQETQYF. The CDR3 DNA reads TGTGCCAGCAGCCCCCTCCCCCAAGAGACCCAGTACTTC.

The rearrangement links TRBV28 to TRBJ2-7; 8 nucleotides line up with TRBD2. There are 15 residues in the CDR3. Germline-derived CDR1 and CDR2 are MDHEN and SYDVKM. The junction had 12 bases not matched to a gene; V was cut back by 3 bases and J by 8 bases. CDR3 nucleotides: TGTGCCAGCAGTTTCGGCGGGGGGTCCTCTACGAAGCAGTACTTC. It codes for CASSFGGGSSTKQYF.

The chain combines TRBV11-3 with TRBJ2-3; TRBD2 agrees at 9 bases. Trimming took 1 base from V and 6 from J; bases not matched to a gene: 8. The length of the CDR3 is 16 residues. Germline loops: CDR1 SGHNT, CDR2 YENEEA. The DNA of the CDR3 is TGTGCCAGCAGCTTAGCGAGGACTAGCGTTGCGGATACGCAGTATTTT. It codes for CASSLARTSVADTQYF.

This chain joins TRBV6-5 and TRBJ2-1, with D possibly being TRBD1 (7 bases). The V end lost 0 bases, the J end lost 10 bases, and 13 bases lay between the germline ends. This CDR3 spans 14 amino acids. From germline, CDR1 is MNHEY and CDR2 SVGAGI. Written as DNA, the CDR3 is TGTGCCAGCAGTTACTCGATGCAGGGGGGCGAGCAGTTCTTC. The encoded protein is CASSYSMQGGEQFF.

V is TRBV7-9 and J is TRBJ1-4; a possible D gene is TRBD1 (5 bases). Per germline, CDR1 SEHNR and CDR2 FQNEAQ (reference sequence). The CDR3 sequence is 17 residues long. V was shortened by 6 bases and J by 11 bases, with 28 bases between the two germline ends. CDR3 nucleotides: TGTGCCAGCAGTTCCACCCGGGGGGGGTCAGGGCCTTGGAAACTGTTTTTT. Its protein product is CASSSTRGGSGPWKLFF.

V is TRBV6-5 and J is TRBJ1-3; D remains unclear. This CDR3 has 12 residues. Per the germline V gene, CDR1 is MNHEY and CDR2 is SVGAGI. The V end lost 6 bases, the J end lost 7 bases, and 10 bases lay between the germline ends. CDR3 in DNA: TGTGCCAGCAGGGACTTCGGGAACACCATATATTTT. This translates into CASRDFGNTIYF.

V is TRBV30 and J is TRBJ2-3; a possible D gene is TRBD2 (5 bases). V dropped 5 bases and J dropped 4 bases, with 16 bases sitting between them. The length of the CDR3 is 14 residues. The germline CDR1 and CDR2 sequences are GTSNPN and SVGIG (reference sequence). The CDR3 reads CAWLRSAGADTQYF. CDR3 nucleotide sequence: TGTGCCTGGCTACGGAGTGCCGGGGCAGATACGCAGTATTTT.

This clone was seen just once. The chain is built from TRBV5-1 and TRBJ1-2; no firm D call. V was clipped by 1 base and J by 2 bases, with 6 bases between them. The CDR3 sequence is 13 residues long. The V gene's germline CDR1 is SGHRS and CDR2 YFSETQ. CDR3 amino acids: CASSLNGNYGYTF. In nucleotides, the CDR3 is TGCGCCAGCAGCTTGAACGGGAACTATGGCTACACCTTC.

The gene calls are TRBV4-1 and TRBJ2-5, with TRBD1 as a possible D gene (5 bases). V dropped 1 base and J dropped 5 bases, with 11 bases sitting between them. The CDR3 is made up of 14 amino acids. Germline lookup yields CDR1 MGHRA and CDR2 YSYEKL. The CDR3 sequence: CASSQARVGETQYF. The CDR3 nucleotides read TGCGCCAGCAGCCAAGCCAGGGTGGGGGAGACCCAGTACTTC.

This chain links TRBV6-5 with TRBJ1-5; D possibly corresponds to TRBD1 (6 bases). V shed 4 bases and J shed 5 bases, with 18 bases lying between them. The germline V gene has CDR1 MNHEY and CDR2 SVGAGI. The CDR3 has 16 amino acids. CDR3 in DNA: TGTGCCAGCAGTTCCTCCTTACAGGGCCCCTATCAGCCCCAGCATTTT. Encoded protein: CASSSSLQGPYQPQHF.

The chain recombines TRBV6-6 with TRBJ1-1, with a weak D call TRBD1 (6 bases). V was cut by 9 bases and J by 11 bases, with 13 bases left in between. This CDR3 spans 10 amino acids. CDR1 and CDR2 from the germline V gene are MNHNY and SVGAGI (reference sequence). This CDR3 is CASSGALAFF. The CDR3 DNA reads TGTGCCAGTTCAGGGGCGCTGGCTTTCTTT.

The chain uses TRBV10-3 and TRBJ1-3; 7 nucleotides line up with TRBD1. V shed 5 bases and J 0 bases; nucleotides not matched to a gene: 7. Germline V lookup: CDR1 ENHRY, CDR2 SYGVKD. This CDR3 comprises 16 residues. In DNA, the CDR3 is TGTGCCATCAGTCCAACCGGGACAGTCTCTGGAAACACCATATATTTT. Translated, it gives CAISPTGTVSGNTIYF.

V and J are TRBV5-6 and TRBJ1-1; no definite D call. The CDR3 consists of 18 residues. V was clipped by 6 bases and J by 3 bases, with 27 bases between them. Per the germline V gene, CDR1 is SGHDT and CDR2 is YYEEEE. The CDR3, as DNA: TGTGCCAGCACTTACACGGACGGGAGAATCCGATCCGACACTGAAGCTTTCTTT. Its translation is CASTYTDGRIRSDTEAFF.

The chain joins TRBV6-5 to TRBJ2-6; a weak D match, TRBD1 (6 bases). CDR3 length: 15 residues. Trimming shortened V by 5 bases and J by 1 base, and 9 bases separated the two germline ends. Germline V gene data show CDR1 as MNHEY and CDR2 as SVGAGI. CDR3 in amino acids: CASSKQGSGANVLTF. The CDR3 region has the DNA TGTGCCAGCAGTAAACAGGGTTCTGGGGCCAACGTCCTGACTTTC.

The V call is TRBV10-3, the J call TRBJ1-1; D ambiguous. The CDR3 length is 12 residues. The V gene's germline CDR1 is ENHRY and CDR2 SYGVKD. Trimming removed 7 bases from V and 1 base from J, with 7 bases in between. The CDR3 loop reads CAIKQPNTEAFF. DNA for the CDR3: TGTGCCATCAAACAGCCGAACACTGAAGCTTTCTTT.